The 5 T cell receptor beta chains presented below share a single source sample, sequenced in a study of blood T cell repertoires in COVID-19. TCRdb keeps only in-frame clones here, not all; method: immunoSEQ multiplex PCR. This table has under 85,000 clones, roughly 86% appearing once. The sample consisted of peripheral blood. Every receptor here comes from a man in his sixties or seventies with acute or convalescent COVID-19.

The V and J genes are TRBV5-4 and TRBJ2-7; a weak D match, TRBD2 (8 bases). Germline values: CDR1 SGHNT, CDR2 YYREEE (reference sequence). Between the trimmed V and J ends, which lost 3 bases and 6 bases, there was a span of 19 bases. The CDR3 contains 15 residues. The CDR3 reads CASSSQTGAGGEQYF. In DNA form, the CDR3 reads TGTGCCAGCAGCTCCCAAACAGGGGCGGGAGGCGAGCAGTACTTC.

V gene TRBV15 combines with J gene TRBJ2-2, with 14 bases fitting TRBD2. Germline assignment: CDR1 LNHNV and CDR2 YYDKDF (reference sequence). Losses at the gene ends were 5 bases for V and 3 bases for J; bases not matched to a gene: 5. The length of the CDR3 is 17 residues. CDR3 bases: TGTGCCACCAGCGCCGGACTAGCGGGAGGTTACACCGGGGAGCTGTTTTTT. Translation: CATSAGLAGGYTGELFF.

The V gene is TRBV30, the J gene TRBJ1-3; TRBD1 matches at 8 bases. Looked up from germline, CDR1 is GTSNPN and CDR2 is SVGIG (reference sequence). The V gene end was trimmed by 5 bases and the J gene end by 0 bases; junction bases not matched to a gene: 3. The CDR3 has 14 residues. The CDR3 DNA reads TGTGCCTGGGCTACAGGGGGCTCTGGAAACACCATATATTTT. Encoded protein: CAWATGGSGNTIYF.

The V gene is TRBV30, the J gene TRBJ1-3; D remains unclear. The V and J ends lost 1 base and 0 bases respectively, with 13 bases between them. Per germline, CDR1 GTSNPN and CDR2 SVGIG (reference sequence). The CDR3 sequence is 16 residues long. This CDR3 reads CAWSERKNHSGNTIYF. CDR3 coding DNA: TGTGCCTGGAGTGAGAGGAAAAACCACTCTGGAAACACCATATATTTT.

The rearrangement uses TRBV7-2 and TRBJ1-2; D is ambiguous. V was cut by 1 base and J by 8 bases, with 17 bases left in between. Germline V gives CDR1 SGHTA, CDR2 FQGNSA. This CDR3 is 15 amino acids long. The CDR3 bases are TGTGCCAGCAGCTTAGTCACAGCCATCTATGAAGGCTACACCTTC. This codes for CASSLVTAIYEGYTF.